Sequencing of this TCR beta chain was carried out in a study of OX40 agonist ivuxolimab in advanced cancers. Study overall: The diagnoses of dose-escalation patients were hepatocellular carcinoma, melanoma, renal cell or head and neck cancer.

TCRdb's table, derived via immunoSEQ multiplex PCR, lists solely in-frame clones and lacks some. The sample yields over 20,000 clones, 65% to 85% seen once. Per germline, CDR1 WSHSY and CDR2 SAAADI. V was pared by 3 bases and J by 7 bases, with 5 bases of the junction left unmatched. The CDR3 has 13 amino acids. The receptor was isolated from an adult with an advanced solid tumor such as melanoma, head and neck, liver or kidney cancer. The material sequenced was CD4+ or CD8+ T cells sorted from blood, taken in a trial of the OX40 agonist ivuxolimab. The genes are TRBV10-2 and TRBJ2-7; 8 bases match TRBD1. The CDR3 spells CASSEGRGREQYF. CDR3 nucleotides: TGCGCCAGCAGTGAAGGCAGGGGGCGAGAGCAGTACTTC.